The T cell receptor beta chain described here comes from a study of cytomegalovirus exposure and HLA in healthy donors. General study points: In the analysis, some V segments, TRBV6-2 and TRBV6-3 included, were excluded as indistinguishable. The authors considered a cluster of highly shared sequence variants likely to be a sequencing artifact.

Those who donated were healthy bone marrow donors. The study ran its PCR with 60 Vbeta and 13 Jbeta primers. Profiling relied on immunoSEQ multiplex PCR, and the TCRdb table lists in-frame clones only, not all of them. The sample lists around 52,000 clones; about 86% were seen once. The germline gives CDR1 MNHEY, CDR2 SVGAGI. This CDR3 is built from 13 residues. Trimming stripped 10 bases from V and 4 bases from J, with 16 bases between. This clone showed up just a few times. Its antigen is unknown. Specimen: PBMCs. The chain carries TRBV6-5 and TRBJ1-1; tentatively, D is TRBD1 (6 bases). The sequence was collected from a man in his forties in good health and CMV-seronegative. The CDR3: CATSTGQITEAFF. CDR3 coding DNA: TGTGCCACCTCGACCGGACAGATCACTGAAGCTTTCTTT.